Below are 8 T cell receptor beta chains sequenced from a single sample in a study of CD8+CD57+ T cells in acquired aplastic anemia (dated by TCRdb to 2017 to 2018). Instrument used: Illumina HiSeq 2000. Genomic DNA served as template for TCR beta VDJ combination and CDR3 sequence profiling. TCRdb reprocessed the public reads (quality trimming at Q25 with fastp, clone calling with MiXCR) and kept in-frame beta chains. For every CDR3 protein sequence, its rows merge into one entry that carries the most common genes and DNA. The table for this sample lists under 250,000 distinct CDR3 sequences; about a third of them were counted only once. Clones ranked in the top ten supply roughly 1.1% of the sample. Input material: sorted CD4+, CD8+, or CD8+CD57+ T cells (not recorded which) from PBMCs. The source is a human donor in good health, serving as a control.

This clonotype was found a few times. Being one base from a much bigger clone, this may be a read error. The rearrangement links TRBV2 to TRBJ2-5; 10 positions agree with TRBD2. The CDR3 is 15 residues long. Germline-derived CDR1 and CDR2 are SNHLY and FYNNEI. With 2 bases clipped from V and 5 bases from J, the junction kept 5 bases outside the gene matches. The CDR3 region has the DNA TGTGCCAGCAGTGAATCTAGCGGGGGAGTGGAGACCCAGTACTTC. It translates to CASSESSGGVETQYF.

This clonotype was recorded many times. CDR3 coding DNA: TGCAGCGTTGAAGGTCAGGGGAGGGAGACCCAGTACTTC. Translated, it gives CSVEGQGRETQYF. The chain combines TRBV29-1 with TRBJ2-5, with D perhaps given as TRBD1 or TRBD2 (6 bases each). Germline V gene sequence: CDR1 SQVTM, CDR2 ANQGSEA. The CDR3 is made up of 13 amino acids. The V end lost 1 base, the J end lost 5 bases, and 11 bases lay between the germline ends.

This clonotype showed up just a few times. V usage is TRBV29-1 and J usage is TRBJ1-1; possibly TRBD1 for D (5 bases). Germline CDR1 SQVTM, CDR2 ANQGSEA. Trimming removed 8 bases from V and 3 bases from J, with 19 bases in between. The CDR3 covers 14 residues. DNA for the CDR3: TGCAGCTCGACCCTCGGGGCTATGGACACTGAAGCTTTCTTT. This encodes CSSTLGAMDTEAFF. The whole variable domain, filled in from reference TRBV29-1 and TRBJ1-1, reads SAVISQKPSRDICQRGTSLTIQCQVDSQVTMMFWYRQQPGQSLTLIATANQGSEATYESGFVIDKFPISRPNLTFSTLTVSNMSPEDSSIYLCSSTLGAMDTEAFFGQGTRLTVV.

This clonotype was counted many times. The chain uses TRBV19 and TRBJ1-1; D not certain. Trimming removed 3 bases at V and 1 base at J, with 6 bases between. CDR3 size: 13 residues. Germline V gene lookup returns CDR1 LNHDA and CDR2 SQIVND (reference sequence). CDR3 DNA: TGTGCCAGTAGTATTACAGAGAACACTGAAGCTTTCTTT. As protein: CASSITENTEAFF.

This clonotype was recorded a few times. The chain links TRBV9 to TRBJ1-6, with a possible D match to TRBD1 (5 bases). This CDR3 region has 16 residues. CDR1 and CDR2 from the germline V gene are SGDLS and YYNGEE. Between the trimmed V and J ends, which lost 4 bases and 6 bases, there was a span of 17 bases. The CDR3 loop reads CASSSQTGTGNSPLHF. As DNA, the CDR3 is TGTGCCAGCAGCTCTCAGACCGGGACGGGTAATTCACCCCTCCACTTT. Variable domain in full (rest from reference TRBV9 and TRBJ1-6): DSGVTQTPKHLITATGQRVTLRCSPRSGDLSVYWYQQSLDQGLQFLIQYYNGEERAKGNILERFSAQQFPDLHSELNLSSLELGDSALYFCASSSQTGTGNSPLHFGNGTRLTVT.

This chain joins TRBV7-8 and TRBJ2-7, with 8 bases matching TRBD1. The CDR3 spans 13 residues. Germline V lookup: CDR1 SGHVS, CDR2 FQNEAQ. With V trimmed by 3 bases and J by 3 bases, 1 base remained unmatched. CDR3 coding DNA: TGTGCCAGCAGCTTCGGGACAGGCTACGAGCAGTACTTC. It codes for CASSFGTGYEQYF. Looking up the rest from reference TRBV7-8 and TRBJ2-7 gives the full variable domain: GAGVSQSPRYKVAKRGQDVALRCDPISGHVSLFWYQQALGQGPEFLTYFQNEAQLDKSGLPSDRFFAERPEGSVSTLKIQRTQQEDSAVYLCASSFGTGYEQYFGPGTRLTVT.

A word on this clonotype: A read error may explain this, as a much larger clone is one base away. The chain recombines TRBV5-1 with TRBJ1-5; D gene ambiguous. Germline CDR1 and CDR2: SGHRS and YFSETQ. This CDR3 is 13 amino acids long. The CDR3 loop is CACSEDGNQPQHF. The CDR3 DNA sequence: TGCGCCTGCAGCGAGGACGGCAATCAGCCCCAGCATTTT. Filled out from reference TRBV5-1 and TRBJ1-5, the complete variable domain reads KAGVTQTPRYLIKTRGQQVTLSCSPISGHRSVSWYQQTPGQGLQFLFEYFSETQRNKGNFPGRFSGRQFSNSRSEMNVSTLELGDSALYLCACSEDGNQPQHFGDGTRLSIL.

CDR3 sequence reads: CSARFRGLAGGWVFNEQFF. The CDR3 DNA reads TGCAGTGCTAGGTTCCGGGGACTAGCGGGAGGGTGGGTTTTCAATGAGCAGTTCTTC. J is TRBJ2-1 and V is TRBV20-1; TRBD2 agrees at 16 bases. The CDR3 covers 19 residues. CDR1 is DFQATT and CDR2 is SNEGSKA in the germline V gene (reference sequence). V lost 3 bases to trimming and J lost 6 bases; unmatched junction nucleotides: 14.